These 30 T cell receptor beta chains came from one sample sequenced in a study of CD8 T cells in ankylosing spondylitis. Each CDR3 protein gets one entry after TCRdb re-called the 5' RACE reads with MiXCR. Of some 150,000 distinct CDR3 sequences listed, more than 40% are singletons. The source material was synovial fluid, either unsorted or a sorted T cell fraction (not recorded which). These TCRs come from a male donor with ankylosing spondylitis.

This clonotype was picked up many times. This chain uses TRBV7-9 with TRBJ1-3; 7 nucleotides line up with TRBD1. The trim removed 2 bases at V and 0 bases at J, leaving 7 bases unmatched. The V gene's germline CDR1 is SEHNR and CDR2 FQNEAQ (reference sequence). CDR3 length equals 17 residues. For the CDR3, the DNA is TGTGCCAGCAGCTTACCGGGACAGATGAGCTCTGGAAACACCATATATTTT. Translated, it gives CASSLPGQMSSGNTIYF.

This chain links TRBV2 with TRBJ2-7; 9 bases line up with TRBD1. This CDR3 has 14 amino acids. CDR1 is SNHLY, CDR2 FYNNEI, per germline. V lost 5 bases, J lost 5 bases, and 7 bases stayed unmatched. In nucleotides, the CDR3 is TGTGCCAGCAGTCGCGGGACAGGGATCAACGAGCAGTACTTC. Translation gives CASSRGTGINEQYF.

The rearrangement uses TRBV3-1 and TRBJ1-1; no definite D call. V lost 3 bases to trimming and J lost 0 bases, with 11 bases between them. Per germline, CDR1 LGHDT and CDR2 YNNKEL (reference sequence). The CDR3 runs 15 residues. CDR3 sequence reads: CASSQVVAMNTEAFF. Written as DNA, the CDR3 is TGTGCCAGCAGCCAGGTTGTTGCGATGAACACTGAAGCTTTCTTT.

The chain employs TRBV6-2 or TRBV6-3 and TRBJ2-7, with TRBD1 as a possible D gene (8 bases). The CDR3 has 14 residues. Germline values: CDR1 MNHEY, CDR2 SVGEGT. Trimming left V 5 bases short and J 4 bases short, with 15 bases between. Here the CDR3 DNA reads TGTGCCAGCAGTAAGCGGGACAGGTTTTACGAGCAGTACTTC. It translates to CASSKRDRFYEQYF.

The rearrangement uses TRBV29-1 and TRBJ2-1; a weak D match, TRBD2 (6 bases). The CDR3 has 11 amino acids. V was pared by 5 bases and J by 8 bases, with 10 bases between. CDR1 SQVTM and CDR2 ANQGSEA come from the germline V gene. CDR3 nucleotides: TGCAGCGTTACCCCTAGCGATGAGCAGTTCTTC. The encoded protein is CSVTPSDEQFF.

The CDR3 DNA follows: TGTGCCAGCACCCACGGGTACAGGGGACACACAGATACGCAGTATTTT. Its translation is CASTHGYRGHTDTQYF. The chain recombines TRBV4-2 with TRBJ2-3, with TRBD1 identical over 7 bases. V dropped 7 bases and J dropped 2; count of bases not matched to a gene: 12. The V gene's germline CDR1 is LGHNA and CDR2 YNFKEQ. This CDR3 comprises 16 residues.

This clonotype was seen many times. The rearrangement uses TRBV15 and TRBJ2-2; D is perhaps TRBD1 (6 bases). Between the trimmed V and J ends, which lost 0 bases and 0 bases, there was a span of 11 bases. The CDR3 length is 17 residues. Germline values: CDR1 LNHNV, CDR2 YYDKDF (reference sequence). In DNA form, the CDR3 reads TGTGCCACCAGCAGAGATCGGAACAGGGCGAACACCGGGGAGCTGTTTTTT. This codes for CATSRDRNRANTGELFF.

The V gene is TRBV28, the J gene TRBJ2-1; tentatively, D is TRBD2 (5 bases). Trimming stripped 2 bases from V and 4 bases from J, with 18 bases between. The CDR3 spans 17 residues. Germline V gene sequence: CDR1 MDHEN, CDR2 SYDVKM. DNA for the CDR3: TGTGCCAGCAGTTTAGTGTCCCCTAGCCCTCTTTACAATGAGCAGTTCTTC. Its translation is CASSLVSPSPLYNEQFF.

The gene calls are TRBV29-1 and TRBJ2-1; tentatively, D is TRBD2 (6 bases). Germline CDR1 and CDR2: SQVTM and ANQGSEA. Trimming left V 3 bases short and J 5 bases short, with 11 bases between. The CDR3 extends over 13 amino acids. Here the CDR3 DNA reads TGCAGCGTTGACGGGACTGACCACAATGAGCAGTTCTTC. This gives the protein CSVDGTDHNEQFF.

There are a few counts of this clonotype. This chain uses TRBV4-1 with TRBJ1-2, with 10 bases fitting TRBD1. The trim removed 3 bases at V and 6 bases at J, leaving 4 bases unmatched. Per the germline V gene, CDR1 is MGHRA and CDR2 is YSYEKL. CDR3 length equals 14 residues. CDR3: CASSHPDRGDGYTF. The DNA for the CDR3 is TGCGCCAGCAGCCACCCGGACAGGGGGGATGGCTACACCTTC.

The table lists this clonotype with a count of one. The V gene is TRBV6-1, the J gene TRBJ1-4; possible D gene TRBD1, 5 bases. The germline gives CDR1 MNHNS, CDR2 SASEGT. This CDR3 has 15 residues. V lost 6 bases and J 8 bases, leaving 19 bases between the germline ends. The CDR3 region is CASSSILRVGEKLFF. Here the CDR3 DNA reads TGTGCCAGCAGCAGCATTCTCAGGGTTGGGGAAAAACTGTTTTTT.

The chain uses TRBV12-3 or TRBV12-4 and TRBJ2-1; no firm D call. The CDR3 runs 16 residues. V gave up 6 bases and J gave up 2 bases, with 17 bases separating them. CDR3: CASRSGATRAYNEQFF. The CDR3 region has the DNA TGTGCCAGCAGGTCAGGAGCGACCCGCGCCTACAATGAGCAGTTCTTC.

The V gene is TRBV4-2, the J gene TRBJ2-7, with D maybe TRBD2 (6 bases). The CDR3 covers 16 residues. Trimming left V 1 base short and J 0 bases short, with 13 bases between. The germline V gene has CDR1 LGHNA and CDR2 YNFKEQ. The CDR3 spells CASSQARGNSSYEQYF. In DNA form, the CDR3 reads TGTGCCAGCAGCCAAGCCCGCGGGAACAGCTCCTACGAGCAGTACTTC.

This sequence joins TRBV11-1 and TRBJ2-1, with TRBD1 matching 8 bases. In germline, CDR1 is SGHAT, CDR2 FQDESV (reference sequence). CDR3 length equals 17 residues. V gave up 4 bases and J gave up 4 bases; unmatched junction bases: 12. The CDR3 DNA reads as TGTGCCAGCAGCTCGACAGGGGTGGGGAACAATTACAATGAGCAGTTCTTC. Protein sequence: CASSSTGVGNNYNEQFF.

This rearrangement joins TRBV7-9 to TRBJ2-7; 8 nucleotides line up with TRBD1. Trimming took 4 bases from V and 6 from J; bases not matched to a gene: 11. The V gene's germline CDR1 is SEHNR and CDR2 FQNEAQ (reference sequence). The CDR3 sequence is 15 residues long. CDR3 nucleotide sequence: TGTGCCAGCAGCTGGGGAAGGAGGACAGGGAGCGAGCAGTACTTC. Its protein is CASSWGRRTGSEQYF. Based on the CDR3 plus reference TRBV7-9 and TRBJ2-7, the full variable domain is DTGVSQNPRHKITKRGQNVTFRCDPISEHNRLYWYRQTLGQGPEFLTYFQNEAQLEKSRLLSDRFSAERPKGSFSTLEIQRTEQGDSAMYLCASSWGRRTGSEQYFGPGTRLTVT.

This clonotype was seen a few times. The chain employs TRBV24-1 and TRBJ1-1; D is possibly TRBD1 (5 bases). Germline CDR1 and CDR2: KGHDR and SFDVKD. The CDR3 is 14 residues long. Trimming left V 9 bases short and J 3 bases short, with 16 bases between. The CDR3 loop reads CATSLGPGDTEAFF. In DNA form, the CDR3 reads TGTGCCACCTCTTTGGGACCCGGGGACACTGAAGCTTTCTTT.

DNA for the CDR3: TGCGCCAGCAGCCAAGACGGGTACGGGGGAATAAATGAGCAGTTCTTC. This codes for CASSQDGYGGINEQFF. The rearrangement uses TRBV4-1 and TRBJ2-1, with D possibly being TRBD2 (6 bases). Germline V gene sequence: CDR1 MGHRA, CDR2 YSYEKL. With 0 bases removed from V and 7 bases from J, the gap between germline ends came to 16 bases. This CDR3 has 16 residues.

This clonotype was seen a few times. The DNA for the CDR3 is TGTGCCAGCAGCCAACGCTCTCTCGGCCCGGCGCGGAATGAGCAGTTCTTC. Translation: CASSQRSLGPARNEQFF. The rearrangement uses TRBV4-2 and TRBJ2-1; D remains ambiguous. Germline lookup yields CDR1 LGHNA and CDR2 YNFKEQ. The V end lost 2 bases, the J end lost 7 bases, and 21 bases lay between the germline ends. CDR3 length: 17 residues.

This clonotype has only a few counts. The chain uses TRBV7-3 and TRBJ2-1, with TRBD2 matching over 11 bases. The CDR3 covers 15 residues. The V and J ends lost 4 bases and 8 bases, in that order; junction bases with no gene match: 7. CDR1 is SGHTA, CDR2 FQGTGA, per germline. The CDR3 nucleotides read TGTGCCAGCAGCTCCGTAGCGGGAGGGGTGGATGAGCAGTTCTTC. Translating it yields CASSSVAGGVDEQFF.

This clonotype was observed at least ten times. J is TRBJ2-2 and V is TRBV7-6; 9 bases line up with TRBD1. This CDR3 has 16 amino acids. Looked up from germline, CDR1 is SGHVS and CDR2 is FNYEAQ. V shed 1 base, J shed 6 bases, and the junction held 6 bases outside the gene matches. CDR3 sequence reads: CASSLDRGLWSGELFF. The CDR3, as DNA: TGTGCCAGCAGCTTAGACAGGGGGCTATGGTCCGGGGAGCTGTTTTTT. The entire variable domain, with the rest obtained from reference TRBV7-6 and TRBJ2-2, is as follows: GAGVSQSPRYKVTKRGQDVALRCDPISGHVSLYWYRQALGQGPEFLTYFNYEAQQDKSGLPNDRFSAERPEGSISTLTIQRTEQRDSAMYRCASSLDRGLWSGELFFGEGSRLTVL.

The V call is TRBV12-3 or TRBV12-4, the J call TRBJ1-5, with 9 bases identical to TRBD1. The CDR3 length is 17 residues. After removal of 5 bases from V and 0 bases from J, the junction contained 8 bases not matched to a gene. Here the CDR3 reads CASSLRDREDSNQPQHF. The CDR3 DNA is TGTGCCAGCAGTCTCCGGGACAGGGAAGATAGCAATCAGCCCCAGCATTTT.

The chain uses TRBV5-6 and TRBJ2-3; 12 bases map to TRBD2. CDR3 size: 16 residues. The germline CDR1 and CDR2 sequences are SGHDT and YYEEEE. V gave up 5 bases and J gave up 4 bases; unmatched junction bases: 8. CDR3 sequence reads: CASSSGLAGTSDTQYF. CDR3 coding DNA: TGTGCCAGCAGTTCTGGACTAGCGGGGACGTCAGATACGCAGTATTTT.

The chain employs TRBV10-2 and TRBJ2-5, with 10 bases aligning to TRBD2. CDR3 length: 16 amino acids. V lost 6 bases and J lost 5; bases outside the gene matches: 12. Germline assignment: CDR1 WSHSY and CDR2 SAAADI. CDR3: CASRAHSGGPGETQYF. The CDR3 DNA reads TGCGCCAGCAGGGCCCATAGCGGGGGGCCCGGGGAGACCCAGTACTTC.

V and J are TRBV11-2 and TRBJ2-2; 13 bases map to TRBD2. CDR1 SGHAT and CDR2 FQNNGV come from the germline V gene. The CDR3 contains 15 residues. V gave up 5 bases and J gave up 7 bases; unmatched junction bases: 4. CDR3 DNA: TGTGCCAGCAGCCCCTGGACTAGCGGGGGCGGGGAGCTGTTTTTT. Amino acid sequence: CASSPWTSGGGELFF.

The rearrangement joins TRBV3-1 to TRBJ2-1; 13 nucleotides align to TRBD2. The junction had 15 bases not matched to a gene; V was cut back by 2 bases and J by 5 bases. Germline CDR1 LGHDT, CDR2 YNNKEL (reference sequence). This CDR3 region has 20 residues. Written as DNA, the CDR3 is TGTGCCAGCAGCCAACCACTCCCCCTGACTAGCGGGAGGCCGCACAATGAGCAGTTCTTC. Its translation: CASSQPLPLTSGRPHNEQFF.

This clonotype occurred a few times. The chain recombines TRBV7-2 with TRBJ2-3; 10 bases map to TRBD2. Losses at the gene ends were 2 bases for V and 2 bases for J; bases not matched to a gene: 16. CDR3 length equals 20 residues. From germline, CDR1 is SGHTA and CDR2 FQGNSA. The CDR3 coding sequence is TGTGCCAGCAGCTTAAGCCTAGCGGGAGCCTTCTGGTTCGTCACAGATACGCAGTATTTT. Its protein is CASSLSLAGAFWFVTDTQYF.

This clonotype was seen a handful of times. This chain uses TRBV28 with TRBJ1-5, with TRBD1 matching 8 bases. V was pared by 3 bases and J by 2 bases, with 15 bases of the junction left unmatched. The length of the CDR3 is 19 residues. Germline-derived CDR1 and CDR2 are MDHEN and SYDVKM. CDR3 loop: CASSFIGRGRVWGNQPQHF. The CDR3 region has the DNA TGTGCCAGCAGTTTTATCGGCAGGGGGCGGGTTTGGGGCAATCAGCCCCAGCATTTT.

This rearrangement joins TRBV7-6 to TRBJ1-5, with TRBD1 identical over 11 bases. The CDR3 covers 19 residues. Trimming at V came to 2 bases and at J to 1 base, leaving 10 bases not matched to a gene. In germline, CDR1 is SGHVS, CDR2 FNYEAQ. The CDR3 sequence is CASSLNRGTGGWSNQPQHF. CDR3 DNA sequence: TGTGCCAGCAGCTTAAATCGCGGGACAGGGGGTTGGAGCAATCAGCCCCAGCATTTT.

The V and J genes are TRBV2 and TRBJ2-7; possibly TRBD1 for D (6 bases). The CDR3 consists of 14 residues. CDR1 SNHLY and CDR2 FYNNEI come from the germline V gene. The ends were cut back, 1 base at V and 2 bases at J, with 9 bases in the middle. The chain's CDR3 is CASSEGDTPYEQYF. The CDR3 nucleotides are TGTGCCAGCAGTGAAGGGGACACTCCCTACGAGCAGTACTTC.

The chain couples TRBV11-1 to TRBJ1-2; 9 nucleotides match TRBD1. V shed 1 base and J 0 bases; nucleotides not matched to a gene: 12. Germline CDR1 and CDR2: SGHAT and FQDESV (reference sequence). The CDR3 spans 19 residues. CDR3 protein: CASSLGGLGQGLTNYGYTF. The CDR3 DNA sequence: TGTGCCAGCAGCTTAGGGGGTTTGGGACAGGGCCTAACTAACTATGGCTACACCTTC. Based on the CDR3 plus reference TRBV11-1 and TRBJ1-2, the full variable domain is EAEVAQSPRYKITEKSQAVAFWCDPISGHATLYWYRQILGQGPELLVQFQDESVVDDSQLPKDRFSAERLKGVDSTLKIQPAELGDSAMYLCASSLGGLGQGLTNYGYTFGSGTRLTVV.